This TCR beta chain stems from a study of regulatory T cells in long-lasting Graves disease. Study observations and caveats: TCR diversity was lower in persistent Graves' patients than in newly diagnosed ones. Persistent disease was characterized by preferential usage of TRBV28, TRBJ1-2 and TRBJ2-5. Persistent patients had a count of shared public clonotypes (approximately 2,800) that exceeded that of new patients (about 970).

Indicated time point: newly diagnosed GD, antithyroid drugs for less than 3 months. The TCR library was made from RNA extracted from PBMCs. V was trimmed by 3 bases and J by 7 bases, leaving 16 bases between them. This CDR3 is 15 amino acids long. Germline-derived CDR1 and CDR2 are ENHRY and SYGVKD. iRepertoire HTBI primers and Arm-PCR of CDR3 regions built TCR beta libraries. Using its own MiXCR run on the multiplex PCR reads, TCRdb lists one record per CDR3 protein. Counted here are about 560,000 distinct CDR3 sequences, about 16% occurring once; the ten biggest clones make up approximately 12%. In its sample, this clonotype was seen a few times. The antigen is not known. This sample was shared with a second study, whose subject was T cells in Graves' hyperthyroidism and ophthalmopathy. As that study records: No progression to ophthalmopathy during 18 months of follow-up defined stable disease.

The sequencing here drew on peripheral blood mononuclear cells (PBMCs), taken at new diagnosis, from a patient treated with antithyroid drugs. This receptor was obtained from a man between 18 and 35 years old with Graves disease. The chain has TRBV10-3 and TRBJ2-1; possibly TRBD2 for D (6 bases). CDR3 protein: CAISDAEGPDNEQFF. CDR3 in DNA: TGTGCCATCAGTGATGCGGAGGGCCCGGATAATGAGCAGTTCTTC.